This T cell receptor beta chain originates from a study of technical replicates of blood from a few donors. The repertoire was sequenced with immunoSEQ multiplex PCR; TCRdb's copy has only in-frame clones and lacks some. The sample includes about 69,000 clones, 88% of them seen just once. The germline gives CDR1 MGHRA, CDR2 YSYEKL. The CDR3 runs to 15 residues. Trimming left V 3 bases short and J 0 bases short, with 9 bases between. The sequenced material came from PBMCs. The chain recombines TRBV4-1 with TRBJ2-1; TRBD2 is a possible D gene (6 bases). The TCR comes from a human donor in good health. Some clones in this sample may be carry-over from other donors' samples. The DNA for the CDR3 is TGCGCCAGCAGCCATAGCGGAAACTCCTACAATGAGCAGTTCTTC. The encoded protein is CASSHSGNSYNEQFF.